Described below is a single T cell receptor beta chain sequence and its context. It has no known antigen specificity. Base qualities are missing; no much larger clone stands one base away. The source of the sample is a study of identical twins (dated by TCRdb to about 2016). Broadly, across the study: To test whether fetal clonotypes persist, this study deep-sequenced TCR alpha and beta repertoires from monozygotic twins, from unrelated adults of various ages, and from cord blood. To rule out contamination, replicate twin experiments were performed at different times with different library preparation protocols. General study outcomes and caveats: Compared with coincidental sharing between unrelated individuals, out-of-frame TCR alpha sequences shared between twins had an excess of sequences with low generation probability. Zero-insertion analyses could be partly confounded by invariant T cells such as MAIT and iNKT, though diverse VJ usage argued against such confounding for most clonotypes. In beta out-of-frame sequences, excess twin sharing was weaker, because having fewer shared sequences lowered the signal-to-noise ratio. Recombination models systematically underestimated out-of-frame TCR alpha sharing in monozygotic twins but agreed with sharing between unrelated individuals. Abundant cord blood beta clonotypes had fewer insertions, young adult naive repertoires showed a similar but weaker trend, and memory repertoires showed no such trend. Because the same donors could not be followed over many years, the conclusions relied on cross-sectional statistical analysis.

The receptor library was made with 5' RACE. The sequencer listed for this sample is Illumina HiSeq 2000. Template switching introduced a universal primer binding site; the final cDNA contained a unique molecular identifier, enabling accurate counting of TCR cDNA molecules. Specific primers in the conserved constant-segment region were used to synthesize first-strand cDNA for TCR alpha and beta chains. Each cDNA library was double barcoded, with a SMART-Mk sample barcode plus Illumina barcodes, to control for contamination. TruSeq adapter sequences, together with Illumina sample barcodes, were added in two successive PCR steps. Sequencing of the TCR alpha and beta cDNA libraries was done on the Illumina HiSeq platform using custom primers. The authors processed their data as follows. Unique molecular identifiers were extracted from raw reads with MiGEC, and CDR3 positions were determined with MiXCR. Recombination models were inferred per individual with the repgenHMM and IGoR tools using an EM algorithm. Shared clonotype analysis was performed with the tcR package in R, normalizing sharing by the product of cloneset sizes. To study raw recombination without the effects of thymic and clonal selection, out-of-frame nonproductive sequences were analyzed. TCRdb trimmed public reads at Q25 via fastp, called clones via MiXCR and kept in-frame beta chains. Duplicate CDR3 protein sequences are folded into a single record with the most common DNA and genes. TCRdb, rather than the study authors, made the V and J calls. A total of 270,000 or so distinct CDR3 sequences appear in this sample, about 8.5% of them only once. Together, the top ten hold less than 4% of the sample.

V is cut by 5 bases and J by 3 bases, and the space between the germline ends is 10 bases. Measured from the cysteine to the phenylalanine, the CDR3 is 14 residues long. Only the CDR3 region is kept as DNA, spanning 42 bases read in frame from base 1. The germline V gene encodes CDR1 SEHNR and CDR2 FQNEAQ (reference sequence). Every donor in the study was a healthy Caucasian. The twin cohort consisted of three pairs of female monozygotic twins, all aged roughly 18 to 29 years. Positive isolation kits from Invitrogen were used to isolate CD4+ and CD8+ T cell populations. The same data also went into a second study, on yellow fever vaccine responses in identical twins. The second source states: The T cell response to vaccination in identical twins was reported by the authors to appear partly convergent and partly personalized. In identical twins, the study followed T cell clones that responded to the vaccine with precision.

The rearranged chain carries TRBV7-9 and TRBJ2-2; perhaps TRBD1 is the D gene, with 5 bases matching. This receptor was taken from a woman in her late teens or twenties in good health. What was sequenced was CD8+ T cells sorted from blood. The bases are TGTGCCAGCAGCCCCAGACAGCACACCGGGGAGCTGTTTTTT. This translates into CASSPRQHTGELFF.